Each of the 17 T cell receptor beta chains below was sequenced from the same sample in a study of blood T cell repertoires in COVID-19. The data were produced by immunoSEQ multiplex PCR, yet TCRdb's version contains in-frame clones alone and is incomplete. Found here are over 200,000 clones, more than 70% of them singletons; the top ten hold around 7.9%. Sequencing was done on a sample of peripheral blood. These receptors were taken from a man aged 40-55 years with active or convalescent COVID-19.

This clone was seen more than once but under ten times. The chain recombines TRBV6-1 with TRBJ2-2; D perhaps matches TRBD2 (5 bases). CDR1 is MNHNS, CDR2 SASEGT, per germline. This CDR3 is 16 amino acids long. The V and J ends lost 2 bases and 0 bases respectively, with 10 bases between them. This CDR3 is CASSEYGVTNTGELFF. The CDR3 bases are TGTGCCAGCAGTGAATACGGGGTAACGAACACCGGGGAGCTGTTTTTT.

The chain links TRBV5-6 to TRBJ2-5; a weak D match, TRBD2 (6 bases). Trimming pared 7 bases from V and 7 bases from J, leaving 11 bases between. The CDR3 totals 11 residues. The germline V gene has CDR1 SGHDT and CDR2 YYEEEE. The CDR3 bases are TGTGCCAGCGGGGACTGGAGGACCCAGTACTTC. It specifies CASGDWRTQYF.

V gene TRBV7-8 combines with J gene TRBJ1-1; D not certain. V was clipped by 4 bases and J by 1 base, with 7 bases between them. The CDR3 is 13 amino acids. Germline values: CDR1 SGHVS, CDR2 FQNEAQ. The CDR3 here is CASSSNRNTEAFF. CDR3 coding DNA: TGTGCCAGCAGCTCAAATAGGAACACTGAAGCTTTCTTT.

This chain links TRBV5-1 with TRBJ1-1, with a tentative D call TRBD1 (5 bases). In germline, CDR1 is SGHRS, CDR2 YFSETQ. V was cut by 1 base and J by 0 bases, with 7 bases left in between. The CDR3 spans 14 residues. CDR3 sequence (DNA): TGCGCCAGCAGCTTGACGGACATGAACACTGAAGCTTTCTTT. Translated: CASSLTDMNTEAFF.

In its sample, this clone was seen a few times. The sample carries other DNA sequences with the same CDR3. V usage is TRBV30 and J usage is TRBJ1-6; D is unresolved. The CDR3 has 15 amino acids. CDR1 is GTSNPN, CDR2 SVGIG, per germline (reference sequence). V lost 0 bases, J lost 0 bases, and 6 bases lay in between. The DNA for the CDR3 is TGTGCCTGGAGTGTGGGGAGCTCCTATAATTCACCCCTCCACTTT. This codes for CAWSVGSSYNSPLHF.

This chain joins TRBV9 and TRBJ2-5; D possibly corresponds to TRBD1 (6 bases). The V and J ends lost 4 bases and 2 bases respectively, with 12 bases between them. CDR1 is SGDLS, CDR2 YYNGEE, per germline. The CDR3 consists of 14 residues. CDR3 loop: CASSPGDNQETQYF. The CDR3 DNA reads TGTGCCAGCAGCCCCGGGGACAATCAAGAGACCCAGTACTTC.

The gene calls are TRBV28 and TRBJ1-2, with D perhaps TRBD1 (6 bases). V dropped 3 bases and J dropped 6 bases, with 11 bases sitting between them. The CDR3 runs 13 residues. From germline, CDR1 is MDHEN and CDR2 SYDVKM. The CDR3 here is CASSFRGVDGYTF. CDR3 DNA: TGTGCCAGCAGTTTCAGGGGAGTGGATGGCTACACCTTC.

J is TRBJ2-1 and V is TRBV11-3, with 9 bases that match TRBD2. The CDR3 extends over 16 amino acids. Germline CDR1 and CDR2: SGHNT and YENEEA. Trimming removed 1 base from V and 5 bases from J; junction bases left unmatched: 6. CDR3 in DNA: TGTGCCAGCAGCTTAGTTTGGGAGCGGGGGGACAATGAGCAGTTCTTC. This gives the protein CASSLVWERGDNEQFF.

The count of this clone is one. CDR3 DNA: TGTGCCAGCAGACAAGGGGCGTACGAGCAGTACTTC. It translates to CASRQGAYEQYF. The chain combines TRBV28 with TRBJ2-7, with a possible D match to TRBD1 (5 bases). The V gene's germline CDR1 is MDHEN and CDR2 SYDVKM. This CDR3 comprises 12 residues. V was trimmed by 6 bases and J by 4 bases, leaving 10 bases between them.

The chain couples TRBV6-2 or TRBV6-3 to TRBJ1-1, with D unclear. There are 13 residues in the CDR3. Germline V lookup: CDR1 MNHEY, CDR2 SVGEGT. The V end was cut by 1 base, the J end by 5 bases, with 8 bases between. CDR3 coding DNA: TGTGCCAGCAGTTACTACTCGAGGACTGAAGCTTTCTTT. It specifies CASSYYSRTEAFF.

V gene TRBV7-3 combines with J gene TRBJ1-6, with TRBD1 matching 9 bases. Germline CDR1 SGHTA, CDR2 FQGTGA. The CDR3 loop spans 15 amino acids. Trimming at V came to 2 bases and at J to 7 bases, leaving 3 bases not matched to a gene. DNA of the CDR3: TGTGCCAGCAGCTTAGGGGACAGGGCGAATTCACCCCTCCACTTT. This sequence encodes CASSLGDRANSPLHF.

V usage is TRBV4-1 and J usage is TRBJ1-1; D uncertain. The length of the CDR3 is 13 residues. Trimming removed 0 bases from V and 5 bases from J, with 7 bases in between. Germline V gene data show CDR1 as MGHRA and CDR2 as YSYEKL. DNA of the CDR3: TGCGCCAGCAGCCAAGAACGGTCGACTGAAGCTTTCTTT. This codes for CASSQERSTEAFF.

The J gene is TRBJ1-6, the V gene TRBV11-2; a weak D match, TRBD1 (6 bases). CDR1 SGHAT and CDR2 FQNNGV come from the germline V gene. The CDR3 length is 17 residues. The ends were cut back, 5 bases at V and 3 bases at J, with 17 bases in the middle. The CDR3 DNA reads TGTGCCAGCAGCCAGGGGAGGGCAGGACTCTATAATTCACCCCTCCACTTT. It codes for CASSQGRAGLYNSPLHF.

The chain has TRBV30 and TRBJ1-1; unclear D gene. Germline V lookup: CDR1 GTSNPN, CDR2 SVGIG (reference sequence). The V gene lost 1 base and the J gene lost 3 bases, with 9 bases spanning the gap. This CDR3 region has 13 residues. This CDR3 is CAWSAGGYTEAFF. CDR3 DNA: TGTGCCTGGAGTGCGGGAGGATACACTGAAGCTTTCTTT.

CDR3 residues: CASSLTGSTEAFF. Written as DNA, the CDR3 is TGTGCCAGCAGTTTAACAGGGTCCACTGAAGCTTTCTTT. The rearrangement links TRBV6-6 to TRBJ1-1, with a tentative D call TRBD1 (6 bases). In germline, CDR1 is MNHNY, CDR2 SVGAGI (reference sequence). Trimming removed 4 bases from V and 4 bases from J, with 10 bases in between. This CDR3 is built from 13 residues.

This clone has just a few counts. The chain couples TRBV6-1 to TRBJ2-1; D call uncertain. The length of the CDR3 is 13 residues. In germline, CDR1 is MNHNS, CDR2 SASEGT. V lost 2 bases and J 7 bases, leaving 9 bases between the germline ends. CDR3 coding DNA: TGTGCCAGCAGTGAATATCGGTATAATGAGCAGTTCTTC. This codes for CASSEYRYNEQFF.

J is TRBJ1-1 and V is TRBV19, with D possibly being TRBD1 (5 bases). This CDR3 contains 16 residues. V was pared by 5 bases and J by 4 bases, with 20 bases between. Germline V gene sequence: CDR1 LNHDA, CDR2 SQIVND (reference sequence). This CDR3 reads CASSLPRVPDGTEAFF. As DNA, the CDR3 is TGTGCCAGTAGTTTGCCCAGGGTGCCGGACGGCACTGAAGCTTTCTTT. Looking up the rest from reference TRBV19 and TRBJ1-1 gives the full variable domain: DGGITQSPKYLFRKEGQNVTLSCEQNLNHDAMYWYRQDPGQGLRLIYYSQIVNDFQKGDIAEGYSVSREKKESFPLTVTSAQKNPTAFYLCASSLPRVPDGTEAFFGQGTRLTVV.